The 28 T cell receptor beta chains below all came from one sample that was sequenced in a study of blood T cell repertoires in COVID-19 (dated by TCRdb to 2018 to 2021). Receptor libraries were prepared by the immunoSEQ multiplex PCR assay. Drawn from immuneACCESS, this table holds only the in-frame rearrangements with V and J called that TCRdb kept. Clones are partly lost; checked studies trace under half to an unresolved V gene and leave the rest unexplained. The sample has 200,000 to 250,000 clones on record, around four fifths of them singletons. Together, the top ten hold 4% of the sample. Sequenced sample: peripheral blood. These receptors were obtained from a middle-aged woman with active or convalescent COVID-19.

The rearrangement uses TRBV14 and TRBJ2-3; TRBD2 matches at 11 bases. Trimming at V came to 0 bases and at J to 8 bases, leaving 7 bases not matched to a gene. The germline gives CDR1 SGHDN, CDR2 FVKESK. This CDR3 has 16 amino acids. The CDR3 reads CASSQDVAGGPGTQYF. DNA for the CDR3: TGTGCCAGCAGCCAAGATGTAGCGGGGGGGCCGGGTACGCAGTATTTT.

This clone turned up a few times. The chain recombines TRBV6-6 with TRBJ1-5; TRBD1 agrees at 8 bases. Germline V lookup: CDR1 MNHNY, CDR2 SVGAGI (reference sequence). The V gene end was trimmed by 6 bases and the J gene end by 6 bases; junction bases not matched to a gene: 4. The length of the CDR3 is 13 residues. This chain's CDR3 is CASSGQGSQPQHF. In DNA, the CDR3 is TGTGCCAGCAGCGGACAGGGAAGTCAGCCCCAGCATTTT.

The rearrangement uses TRBV29-1 and TRBJ1-1; D ambiguous. This CDR3 spans 11 amino acids. V lost 2 bases and J 5 bases, leaving 6 bases between the germline ends. CDR1 SQVTM and CDR2 ANQGSEA come from the germline V gene. Here the CDR3 reads CSVEIRTEAFF. Here the CDR3 DNA reads TGCAGCGTTGAAATACGGACTGAAGCTTTCTTT.

Written as DNA, the CDR3 is TGCGCCAGCAGCACTCAGGGGGTTGGGGAAAAACTGTTTTTT. Translation gives CASSTQGVGEKLFF. The genes are TRBV5-1 and TRBJ1-4; 7 bases align to TRBD1. The J segment lost 8 bases and the V segment lost 4 bases, leaving 8 bases of the junction unmatched. This CDR3 has 14 amino acids. Germline values: CDR1 SGHRS, CDR2 YFSETQ.

The genes are TRBV2 and TRBJ1-5, with TRBD1 identical over 7 bases. Germline V gene sequence: CDR1 SNHLY, CDR2 FYNNEI. CDR3 length: 15 amino acids. Losses at the gene ends were 5 bases for V and 0 bases for J; bases not matched to a gene: 4. In DNA form, the CDR3 reads TGTGCCAGCAGTCAGGGGGGATATAGCAATCAGCCCCAGCATTTT. It is translated as CASSQGGYSNQPQHF. Using reference TRBV2 and TRBJ1-5 for the parts outside the CDR3, the full variable domain is EPEVTQTPSHQVTQMGQEVILRCVPISNHLYFYWYRQILGQKVEFLVSFYNNEISEKSEIFDDQFSVERPDGSNFTLKIRSTKLEDSAMYFCASSQGGYSNQPQHFGDGTRLSIL.

This chain links TRBV5-1 with TRBJ2-5; D possibly corresponds to TRBD2 (6 bases). CDR1 SGHRS and CDR2 YFSETQ come from the germline V gene. Trimming took 4 bases from V and 5 from J, leaving 12 bases between them. This CDR3 is built from 13 residues. The CDR3 spells CASSRRLGETQYF. DNA of the CDR3: TGCGCCAGCAGCCGCCGACTAGGGGAGACCCAGTACTTC.

The J gene is TRBJ1-2, the V gene TRBV6-5; the D is unclear. The germline CDR1 and CDR2 sequences are MNHEY and SVGAGI. Trimming shortened V by 6 bases and J by 0 bases, and 8 bases separated the two germline ends. The CDR3 has 13 residues. For the CDR3, the DNA is TGTGCCAGCAGACACACCACTAACTATGGCTACACCTTC. This sequence encodes CASRHTTNYGYTF.

The chain combines TRBV5-4 with TRBJ1-6; D might be TRBD1 (6 bases). Germline V gives CDR1 SGHNT, CDR2 YYREEE (reference sequence). This CDR3 contains 14 residues. V lost 4 bases, J lost 5 bases, and 10 bases lay in between. Here the CDR3 reads CASSPGGHNSPLHF. As DNA, the CDR3 is TGTGCCAGCAGCCCGGGGGGGCATAATTCACCCCTCCACTTT.

The chain links TRBV5-1 to TRBJ1-2; 10 bases are shared with TRBD1. With V trimmed by 1 base and J by 8 bases, 11 bases remained unmatched. The germline gives CDR1 SGHRS, CDR2 YFSETQ. The CDR3 runs 16 residues. The CDR3 region is CASSLSGETGGRGYTF. The CDR3 DNA sequence: TGCGCCAGCAGCTTGTCGGGGGAGACAGGGGGCCGAGGCTACACCTTC.

The genes are TRBV6-5 and TRBJ2-7, with D perhaps matching TRBD1 (6 bases). Looked up from germline, CDR1 is MNHEY and CDR2 is SVGAGI. V lost 4 bases and J 3 bases, leaving 13 bases between the germline ends. CDR3 length equals 14 residues. The DNA for the CDR3 is TGTGCCAGCAGTTCTCAACCACAGGGCTACGAGCAGTACGTC. It codes for CASSSQPQGYEQYV.

The rearrangement joins TRBV6-1 to TRBJ2-3; TRBD1 matches 9 bases. This CDR3 comprises 17 residues. Germline CDR1 and CDR2: MNHNS and SASEGT. The ends lost 0 bases at V and 3 bases at J; junction bases unmatched: 7. The CDR3: CASSEAVGQGLTDTQYF. The DNA of the CDR3 is TGTGCCAGCAGTGAAGCTGTGGGACAGGGCTTAACAGATACGCAGTATTTT.

CDR3 nucleotide sequence: TGTGCCAGCAGTTGGACAGCATCTTGGAACACTGAAGCTTTCTTT. Residues: CASSWTASWNTEAFF. V and J are TRBV27 and TRBJ1-1; tentative D call: TRBD1 (6 bases). The CDR3 totals 15 residues. Germline loops: CDR1 MNHEY, CDR2 SMNVEV (reference sequence). The V gene lost 4 bases and the J gene lost 1 base, with 13 bases spanning the gap.

The V and J genes are TRBV12-3 or TRBV12-4 and TRBJ1-2; D perhaps matches TRBD1 (6 bases). The CDR3 contains 13 residues. Trimming pared 5 bases from V and 5 bases from J, leaving 12 bases between. Written as DNA, the CDR3 is TGTGCCAGCAGTCCCGGACAGAGTTATGGCTACACCTTC. It is translated as CASSPGQSYGYTF.

V usage is TRBV3-1 (or the pseudogene TRBV3-2) and J usage is TRBJ2-5, with 12 bases identical to TRBD1. The J segment lost 5 bases and the V segment lost 1 base, leaving 5 bases of the junction unmatched. Looked up from germline, CDR1 is LGHDT and CDR2 is YNNKEL (reference sequence). This CDR3 contains 16 residues. CDR3 region: CASSQAGTGGRETQYF. The CDR3 DNA is TGTGCCAGCAGCCAAGCGGGGACAGGGGGCCGGGAGACCCAGTACTTC.

The V gene is TRBV6-5, the J gene TRBJ2-1, with TRBD1 matching over 10 bases. The junction had 6 bases not matched to a gene; V was cut back by 5 bases and J by 11 bases. Per germline, CDR1 MNHEY and CDR2 SVGAGI. The CDR3 runs to 13 residues. The CDR3 DNA reads TGTGCCAGCAGTCCAACAGACAGGGGGCAGCAGTTCTTC. Amino acid sequence: CASSPTDRGQQFF.

The rearrangement uses TRBV28 and TRBJ1-1; 7 bases line up with TRBD1. The CDR3 contains 15 residues. Trimming took 3 bases from V and 0 from J; bases not matched to a gene: 4. CDR1 is MDHEN, CDR2 SYDVKM, per germline. The CDR3 DNA reads as TGTGCCAGCAGTTTCCCGGGACAGATGAACACTGAAGCTTTCTTT. Translating gives CASSFPGQMNTEAFF.

This clone was seen repeatedly, ten times or more. The rearrangement joins TRBV2 to TRBJ1-5, with 7 bases identical to TRBD1. With V trimmed by 7 bases and J by 11 bases, 17 bases remained unmatched. The germline CDR1 and CDR2 sequences are SNHLY and FYNNEI. The CDR3 spans 15 residues. The CDR3 DNA reads as TGTGCCAGCACCACCGGACAGGTTATCCCATCAGCCCAGCATTTT. Its translation is CASTTGQVIPSAQHF. Variable domain in full (rest from reference TRBV2 and TRBJ1-5): EPEVTQTPSHQVTQMGQEVILRCVPISNHLYFYWYRQILGQKVEFLVSFYNNEISEKSEIFDDQFSVERPDGSNFTLKIRSTKLEDSAMYFCASTTGQVIPSAQHFGDGTRLSIL.

This clone was found a few times. V is TRBV28 and J is TRBJ1-1, with D perhaps TRBD1 (6 bases). V shed 1 base and J shed 6 bases, with 24 bases lying between them. The CDR3 contains 18 residues. Germline CDR1 reads MDHEN; CDR2 reads SYDVKM. The CDR3 loop reads CASSLFITSGTKQSEAFF. The CDR3 DNA reads TGTGCCAGCAGTTTATTTATCACCTCCGGGACAAAGCAGTCTGAAGCTTTCTTT. Using reference TRBV28 and TRBJ1-1 for the parts outside the CDR3, the full variable domain is DVKVTQSSRYLVKRTGEKVFLECVQDMDHENMFWYRQDPGLGLRLIYFSYDVKMKEKGDIPEGYSVSREKKERFSLILESASTNQTSMYLCASSLFITSGTKQSEAFFGQGTRLTVV.

The chain employs TRBV6-5 and TRBJ1-2; 7 nucleotides align to TRBD1. CDR1 MNHEY and CDR2 SVGAGI come from the germline V gene. Trimming at V came to 8 bases and at J to 0 bases, leaving 6 bases not matched to a gene. The CDR3 is made up of 14 amino acids. CDR3 protein: CASANRGPNYGYTF. CDR3 coding DNA: TGTGCCAGCGCCAACAGGGGCCCTAACTATGGCTACACCTTC.

The chain employs TRBV5-1 and TRBJ2-1; D remains ambiguous. Germline V gene data show CDR1 as SGHRS and CDR2 as YFSETQ. Trimming took off 4 bases at V and 6 bases at J, with 11 bases between the two ends. The CDR3 length is 13 residues. CDR3 coding DNA: TGCGCCAGCAGCCGTGTTAATCCCAATGAGCAGTTCTTC. It is translated as CASSRVNPNEQFF.

This clone showed up just once. This sequence joins TRBV29-1 and TRBJ1-2; 11 bases map to TRBD1. V lost 7 bases to trimming and J lost 8 bases; unmatched junction nucleotides: 9. The CDR3 length is 13 residues. The germline V gene has CDR1 SQVTM and CDR2 ANQGSEA. CDR3 sequence: CSGGQGEIVGYTF. DNA of the CDR3: TGCAGCGGGGGACAGGGGGAAATCGTGGGCTACACCTTC.

The chain links TRBV10-3 to TRBJ2-3, with D perhaps matching TRBD2 (6 bases). The CDR3 has 15 amino acids. V was pared by 6 bases and J by 2 bases, with 15 bases between. Germline V gives CDR1 ENHRY, CDR2 SYGVKD. The CDR3 DNA reads TGTGCCATCAGGCCCGGGAGCCTACACACAGATACGCAGTATTTT. Translation gives CAIRPGSLHTDTQYF.

The J gene is TRBJ1-1, the V gene TRBV19; D remains unclear. V was trimmed by 4 bases and J by 4 bases, leaving 13 bases between them. Looked up from germline, CDR1 is LNHDA and CDR2 is SQIVND (reference sequence). There are 14 residues in the CDR3. The DNA of the CDR3 is TGTGCCAGTAGTACCCCGGGGATGGCCACTGAAGCTTTCTTT. It yields the protein CASSTPGMATEAFF.

CDR3 nucleotides: TGTGCCGGATCAAGGGGACAGGGGACTGAAGCTTTCTTT. Protein sequence: CAGSRGQGTEAFF. The V gene is TRBV30, the J gene TRBJ1-1; 10 bases fit TRBD1. V shed 8 bases, J shed 5 bases, and the junction held 8 bases outside the gene matches. The CDR3 covers 13 residues. Germline V gene lookup returns CDR1 GTSNPN and CDR2 SVGIG (reference sequence).

The chain has TRBV9 and TRBJ2-3; a possible D gene is TRBD2 (5 bases). The germline V gene has CDR1 SGDLS and CDR2 YYNGEE. V dropped 3 bases and J dropped 0 bases, with 11 bases sitting between them. CDR3 length equals 15 residues. The DNA for the CDR3 is TGTGCCAGCAGCGCTGGACTGCCAAGCACAGATACGCAGTATTTT. Translating gives CASSAGLPSTDTQYF.

V and J are TRBV6-5 and TRBJ1-2; no reliable D call. Germline values: CDR1 MNHEY, CDR2 SVGAGI. The V gene lost 6 bases and the J gene lost 8 bases, with 16 bases spanning the gap. The CDR3 length is 13 residues. CDR3 loop: CASSPAVREGYTF. The CDR3 coding sequence is TGTGCCAGCAGCCCCGCCGTACGAGAGGGCTACACCTTC.

This chain connects TRBV19 to TRBJ2-3; 9 bases match TRBD1. CDR1 and CDR2 (germline): LNHDA, SQIVND (reference sequence). J lost 2 bases, V lost 7 bases, and 4 bases had no gene match. This CDR3 contains 14 residues. The CDR3 region has the DNA TGTGCCAGTAAGCGGGACAGGGTCACAGATACGCAGTATTTT. Its translation: CASKRDRVTDTQYF.

The chain carries TRBV6-5 and TRBJ1-1; D perhaps matches TRBD1 (6 bases). Germline V gene data show CDR1 as MNHEY and CDR2 as SVGAGI. The CDR3 spans 13 residues. The V gene lost 5 bases and the J gene lost 1 base, with 8 bases spanning the gap. The chain's CDR3 is CASSRGGNTEAFF. The CDR3 bases are TGTGCCAGCAGTAGGGGGGGGAACACTGAAGCTTTCTTT.